The count of the clone carrying this T cell receptor (beta chain) is one. This sample stems from a study of blood T cell repertoires in COVID-19. This CDR3 is built from 16 residues. V lost 5 bases and J 3 bases, leaving 20 bases between the germline ends. The germline V gene has CDR1 SGHDT and CDR2 YYEEEE. Per the study methods: Amplification with reference gene primers provided the estimates of nucleated cell counts. Profiling relied on immunoSEQ multiplex PCR, and the TCRdb table lists in-frame clones only, not all of them. V, J and clone size are those of that table, while D and trimming were read from the DNA. The sample includes 120,000 or so clones, roughly 91% of them seen just once.

The source of this sequence is a human donor in a cohort sampled during active COVID-19. The sequenced material came from peripheral blood. This rearrangement joins TRBV5-6 to TRBJ1-2; perhaps TRBD1 as D (5 bases). The CDR3 DNA reads as TGTGCCAGCAGAGCACACGGGACTCCCGGCGACTATGGCTACACCTTC. Translation gives CASRAHGTPGDYGYTF.